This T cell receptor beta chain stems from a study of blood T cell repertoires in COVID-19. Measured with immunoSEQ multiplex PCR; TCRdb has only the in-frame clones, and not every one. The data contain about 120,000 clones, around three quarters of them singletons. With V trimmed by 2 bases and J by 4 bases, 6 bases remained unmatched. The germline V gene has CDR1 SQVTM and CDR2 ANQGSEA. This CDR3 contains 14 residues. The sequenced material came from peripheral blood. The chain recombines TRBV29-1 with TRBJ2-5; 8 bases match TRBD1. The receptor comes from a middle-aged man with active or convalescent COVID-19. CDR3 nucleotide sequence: TGCAGCGTTGAATTAGTTGGACAGGGAGAGACCCAGTACTTC. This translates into CSVELVGQGETQYF.